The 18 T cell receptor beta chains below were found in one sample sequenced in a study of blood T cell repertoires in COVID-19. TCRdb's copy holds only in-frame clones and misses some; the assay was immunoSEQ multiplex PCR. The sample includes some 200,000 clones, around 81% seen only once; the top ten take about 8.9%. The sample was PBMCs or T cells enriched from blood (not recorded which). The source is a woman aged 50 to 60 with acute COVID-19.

CDR3 nucleotides: TGTGCCAGCAGCCTCGAACGGACTAGCGGGAGGGCCTTGAATGAGCAGTTCTTC. It translates to CASSLERTSGRALNEQFF. The chain recombines TRBV7-2 with TRBJ2-1; TRBD2 matches at 15 bases. CDR1 is SGHTA, CDR2 FQGNSA, per germline. The CDR3 sequence is 18 residues long. With V trimmed by 5 bases and J by 7 bases, 12 bases remained unmatched. The complete variable domain, with remaining parts taken from reference TRBV7-2 and TRBJ2-1, reads GAGVSQSPSNKVTEKGKDVELRCDPISGHTALYWYRQSLGQGLEFLIYFQGNSAPDKSGLPSDRFSAERTGGSVSTLTIQRTQQEDSAVYLCASSLERTSGRALNEQFFGPGTRLTVL.

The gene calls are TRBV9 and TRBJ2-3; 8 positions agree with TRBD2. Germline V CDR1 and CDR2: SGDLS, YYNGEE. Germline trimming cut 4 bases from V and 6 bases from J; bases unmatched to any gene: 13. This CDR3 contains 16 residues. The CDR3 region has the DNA TGTGCCAGCAGCCCCGAAGGAGCGGGAGCGTGGGATACGCAGTATTTT. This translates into CASSPEGAGAWDTQYF.

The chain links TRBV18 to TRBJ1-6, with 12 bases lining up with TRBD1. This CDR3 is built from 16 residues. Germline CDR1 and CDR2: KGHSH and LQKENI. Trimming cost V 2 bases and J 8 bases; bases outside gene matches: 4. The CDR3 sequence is CASSPMGTGGYSPLHF. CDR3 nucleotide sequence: TGTGCCAGCTCACCAATGGGGACAGGGGGCTATTCACCCCTCCACTTT.

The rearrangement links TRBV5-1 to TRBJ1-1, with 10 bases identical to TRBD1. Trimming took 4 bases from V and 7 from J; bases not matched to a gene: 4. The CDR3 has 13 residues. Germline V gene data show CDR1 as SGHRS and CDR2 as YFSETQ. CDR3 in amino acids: CASSIRDRGEAFF. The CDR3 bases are TGCGCCAGCAGCATCCGGGACAGGGGTGAAGCTTTCTTT.

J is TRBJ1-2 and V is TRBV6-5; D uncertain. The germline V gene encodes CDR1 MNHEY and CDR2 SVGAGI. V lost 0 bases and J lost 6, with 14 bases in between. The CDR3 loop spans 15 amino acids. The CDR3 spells CASSYSIASFNGYTF. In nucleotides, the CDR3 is TGTGCCAGCAGTTACTCGATAGCCTCCTTCAATGGCTACACCTTC.

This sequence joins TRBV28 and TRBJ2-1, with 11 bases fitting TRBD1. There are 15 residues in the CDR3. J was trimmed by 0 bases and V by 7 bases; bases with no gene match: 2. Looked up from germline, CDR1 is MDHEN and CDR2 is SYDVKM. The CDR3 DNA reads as TGTGCCAGCACCGGACAGGGGGCCTCCTACAATGAGCAGTTCTTC. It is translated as CASTGQGASYNEQFF.

CDR3 region: CASSQEFPGNRLYGYTF. CDR3 in DNA: TGCGCCAGCAGCCAAGAGTTCCCAGGGAACCGGCTCTATGGCTACACCTTC. The chain is built from TRBV4-3 and TRBJ1-2, with D tentatively TRBD1 (5 bases). V dropped 0 bases and J dropped 4 bases, with 18 bases sitting between them. The CDR3 totals 17 residues. Germline-derived CDR1 and CDR2 are LGHNA and YSLEER.

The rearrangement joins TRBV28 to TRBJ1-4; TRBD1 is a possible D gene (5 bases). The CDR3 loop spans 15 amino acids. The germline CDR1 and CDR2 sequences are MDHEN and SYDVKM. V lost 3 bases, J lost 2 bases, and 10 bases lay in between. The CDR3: CASSFQGSTNEKLFF. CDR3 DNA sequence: TGTGCCAGCAGTTTCCAGGGTTCCACTAATGAAAAACTGTTTTTT. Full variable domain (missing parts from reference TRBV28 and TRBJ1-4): DVKVTQSSRYLVKRTGEKVFLECVQDMDHENMFWYRQDPGLGLRLIYFSYDVKMKEKGDIPEGYSVSREKKERFSLILESASTNQTSMYLCASSFQGSTNEKLFFGSGTQLSVL.

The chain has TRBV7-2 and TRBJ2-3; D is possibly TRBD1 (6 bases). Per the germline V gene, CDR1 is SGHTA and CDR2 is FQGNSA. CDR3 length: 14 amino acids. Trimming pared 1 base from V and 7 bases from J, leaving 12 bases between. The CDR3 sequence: CASSLGLTGNTQYF. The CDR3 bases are TGTGCCAGCAGCTTAGGGTTAACAGGGAATACGCAGTATTTT.

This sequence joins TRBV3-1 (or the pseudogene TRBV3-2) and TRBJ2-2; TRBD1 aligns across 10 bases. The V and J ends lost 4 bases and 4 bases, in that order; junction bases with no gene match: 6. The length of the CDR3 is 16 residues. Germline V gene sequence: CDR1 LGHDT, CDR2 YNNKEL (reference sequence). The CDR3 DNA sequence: TGTGCCAGCAGCCGCCCGGGACAGGGGAGCACCGGGGAGCTGTTTTTT. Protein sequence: CASSRPGQGSTGELFF.

CDR3 loop: CASSDSQGVRQYF. CDR3 bases: TGTGCCAGCAGTGACTCCCAGGGTGTACGGCAGTATTTT. The chain joins TRBV6-4 to TRBJ2-3; tentative D call: TRBD1 (5 bases). Germline assignment: CDR1 MRHNA and CDR2 SNTAGT. The CDR3 totals 13 residues. The ends were cut back, 0 bases at V and 11 bases at J, with 12 bases in the middle.

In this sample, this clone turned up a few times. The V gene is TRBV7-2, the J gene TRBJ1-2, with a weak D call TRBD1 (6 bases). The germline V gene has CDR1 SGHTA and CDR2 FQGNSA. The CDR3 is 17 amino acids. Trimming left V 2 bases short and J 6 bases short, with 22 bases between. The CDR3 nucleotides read TGTGCCAGCAGCTTAACGGGAGGGGCAGGGGTAGGAAATGGCTACACCTTC. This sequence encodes CASSLTGGAGVGNGYTF.

CDR3 sequence (DNA): TGTGCCAGCAGATCCCTAGCGGGTAGCTCCTACGAGCAGTACTTC. Its protein is CASRSLAGSSYEQYF. The rearrangement uses TRBV6-7 and TRBJ2-7; TRBD2 agrees at 8 bases. TRBV6-7 is annotated as an ORF whose role is uncertain. CDR3 length: 15 residues. V shed 6 bases, J shed 0 bases, and the junction held 7 bases outside the gene matches.

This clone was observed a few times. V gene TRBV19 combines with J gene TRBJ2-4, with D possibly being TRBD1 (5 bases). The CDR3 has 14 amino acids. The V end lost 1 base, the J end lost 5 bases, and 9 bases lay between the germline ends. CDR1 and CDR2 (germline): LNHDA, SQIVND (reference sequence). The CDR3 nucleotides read TGTGCCAGTAGTATAGGACAGAACCAAAACATTCAGTACTTC. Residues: CASSIGQNQNIQYF.

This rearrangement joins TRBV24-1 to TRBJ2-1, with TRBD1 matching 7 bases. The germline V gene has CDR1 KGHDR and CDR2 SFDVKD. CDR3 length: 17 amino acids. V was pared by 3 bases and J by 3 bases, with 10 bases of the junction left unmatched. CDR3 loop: CATSDPSDRAVYNEQFF. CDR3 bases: TGTGCCACCAGTGATCCCTCCGACAGGGCGGTCTACAATGAGCAGTTCTTC.

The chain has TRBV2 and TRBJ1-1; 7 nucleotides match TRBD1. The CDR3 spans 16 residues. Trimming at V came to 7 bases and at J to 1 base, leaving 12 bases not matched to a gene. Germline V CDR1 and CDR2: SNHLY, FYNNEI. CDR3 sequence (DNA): TGTGCCAGCACCCCTCAGGACAGGCGGAAGAACACTGAAGCTTTCTTT. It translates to CASTPQDRRKNTEAFF.

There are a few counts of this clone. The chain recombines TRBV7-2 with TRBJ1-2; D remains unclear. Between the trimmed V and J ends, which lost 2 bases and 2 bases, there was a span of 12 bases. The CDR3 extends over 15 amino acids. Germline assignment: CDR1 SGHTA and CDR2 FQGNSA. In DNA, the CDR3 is TGTGCCAGCAGCTTAAACAGATTATCAAACTATGGCTACACCTTC. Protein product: CASSLNRLSNYGYTF.

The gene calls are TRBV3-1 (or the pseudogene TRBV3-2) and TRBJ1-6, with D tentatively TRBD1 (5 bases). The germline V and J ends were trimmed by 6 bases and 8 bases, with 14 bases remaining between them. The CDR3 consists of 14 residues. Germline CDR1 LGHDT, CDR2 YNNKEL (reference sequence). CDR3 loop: CASRGTGPYSPLHF. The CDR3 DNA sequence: TGTGCCAGCAGGGGTACAGGCCCGTATTCACCCCTCCACTTT.